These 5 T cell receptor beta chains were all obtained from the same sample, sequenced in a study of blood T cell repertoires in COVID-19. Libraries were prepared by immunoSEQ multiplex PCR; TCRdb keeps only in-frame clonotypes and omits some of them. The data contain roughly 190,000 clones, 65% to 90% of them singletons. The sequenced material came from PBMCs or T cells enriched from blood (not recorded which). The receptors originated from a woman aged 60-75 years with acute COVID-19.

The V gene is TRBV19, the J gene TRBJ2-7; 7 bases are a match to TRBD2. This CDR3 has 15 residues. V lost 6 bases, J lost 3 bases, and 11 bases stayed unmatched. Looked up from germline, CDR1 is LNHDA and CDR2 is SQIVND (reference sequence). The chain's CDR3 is CASSFRASGLYEQYF. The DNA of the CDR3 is TGTGCCAGTAGCTTCCGGGCTAGCGGCCTCTACGAGCAGTACTTC.

CDR3 sequence: CASSPRLGGVSTDTQYF. CDR3 DNA: TGTGCCAGCAGCCCTCGACTGGGGGGAGTGAGCACAGATACGCAGTATTTT. The chain has TRBV3-1 (or the pseudogene TRBV3-2) and TRBJ2-3; D may be TRBD2 (6 bases). CDR1 and CDR2 (germline): LGHDT, YNNKEL (reference sequence). The CDR3 extends over 17 amino acids. The V gene lost 4 bases and the J gene lost 0 bases, with 17 bases spanning the gap.

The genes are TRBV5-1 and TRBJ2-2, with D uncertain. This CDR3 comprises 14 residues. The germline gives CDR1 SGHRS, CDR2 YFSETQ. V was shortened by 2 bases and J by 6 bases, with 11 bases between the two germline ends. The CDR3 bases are TGCGCCAGCAGCTTCGACACCCAACCCGGGGAGCTGTTTTTT. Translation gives CASSFDTQPGELFF.

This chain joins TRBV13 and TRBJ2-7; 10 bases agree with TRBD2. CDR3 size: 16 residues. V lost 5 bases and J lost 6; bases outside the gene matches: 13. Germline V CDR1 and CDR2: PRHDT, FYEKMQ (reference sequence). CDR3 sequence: CASSPGGGTSVSEQYF. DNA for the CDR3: TGTGCCAGCAGCCCCGGGGGGGGGACTAGCGTAAGCGAGCAGTACTTC.

The CDR3 region has the DNA TGTGCCAGTAGTATAAGTATTGCGGCAGATACGCAGTATTTT. Translated: CASSISIAADTQYF. V usage is TRBV19 and J usage is TRBJ2-3; D is undetermined. The CDR3 length is 14 residues. Germline CDR1 LNHDA, CDR2 SQIVND (reference sequence). Trimming cost V 2 bases and J 4 bases, with 10 bases left between them.